The 19 T cell receptor beta chains presented below share a single source sample, sequenced in a study of identical twins (dated by TCRdb to about 2016). Library prep was done by 5' RACE. Sequenced using an Illumina HiSeq 2000. The public reads were reanalyzed by TCRdb: fastp trimming at Q25, MiXCR alignment, in-frame beta chains only. Rows merge per CDR3 protein into single entries with the most common DNA and genes. For this sample there are a few hundred thousand distinct CDR3 sequences; 7.5% to 10% appear just once. The ten largest make up roughly 3% of the sample. In addition, the sample was reused for a study of yellow fever vaccine responses in identical twins.

Material: PBMCs. The receptors stem from a woman between 18 and 29 years old in good health.

Ten or more counts support this clonotype. The genes are TRBV29-1 and TRBJ2-5; D possibly corresponds to TRBD2 (6 bases). CDR3 size: 12 residues. Per germline, CDR1 SQVTM and CDR2 ANQGSEA. Trimming shortened V by 6 bases and J by 2 bases, and 10 bases separated the two germline ends. CDR3 residues: CSVSREQETQYF. In DNA form, the CDR3 reads TGCAGCGTCTCCCGGGAGCAAGAGACCCAGTACTTC.

This clonotype was seen a few times. V usage is TRBV10-1 and J usage is TRBJ1-2, with D possibly matching TRBD1 (5 bases). The germline V gene encodes CDR1 WNHNN and CDR2 SYGVQD (reference sequence). V shed 4 bases and J shed 4 bases, with 10 bases lying between them. The CDR3 has 13 residues. CDR3 loop: CASSAVGGYGYTF. CDR3 sequence (DNA): TGCGCCAGCAGTGCCGTTGGGGGCTATGGCTACACCTTC.

This clonotype was seen at least ten times. The genes are TRBV20-1 and TRBJ1-5; D gene unclear. The V end was cut by 0 bases, the J end by 2 bases, with 8 bases between. Germline V gene lookup returns CDR1 DFQATT and CDR2 SNEGSKA (reference sequence). This CDR3 contains 14 residues. The CDR3 region has the DNA TGCAGTGCTAGAGAGACGGACCGCAATCAGCCCCAGCATTTT. Translation: CSARETDRNQPQHF.

V is TRBV12-5 and J is TRBJ2-1; 7 bases map to TRBD1. This CDR3 comprises 12 residues. CDR1 and CDR2 from the germline V gene are LGHNT and FRNRAP. The junction had 2 bases not matched to a gene; V was cut back by 4 bases and J by 8 bases. CDR3 sequence: CASGWDRDEQFF. In DNA form, the CDR3 reads TGTGCTAGTGGTTGGGACAGAGATGAGCAGTTCTTC.

The chain recombines TRBV20-1 with TRBJ1-1, with D perhaps matching TRBD1 (5 bases). Per the germline V gene, CDR1 is DFQATT and CDR2 is SNEGSKA (reference sequence). The CDR3 is made up of 15 amino acids. V was pared by 0 bases and J by 4 bases, with 15 bases between. In DNA form, the CDR3 reads TGCAGTGCTAGAGATAGTGGGGCTGTGGGCACTGAAGCTTTCTTT. Translated, it gives CSARDSGAVGTEAFF.

The genes are TRBV19 and TRBJ2-3; 9 positions agree with TRBD2. CDR1 and CDR2 from the germline V gene are LNHDA and SQIVND (reference sequence). V gave up 9 bases and J gave up 1 base; unmatched junction bases: 8. The CDR3 extends over 15 amino acids. The CDR3 sequence: CASGTSIPGTDTQYF. In DNA, the CDR3 is TGTGCCAGCGGGACTAGCATCCCAGGCACAGATACGCAGTATTTT.

This clonotype has at least ten counts. The chain employs TRBV11-2 and TRBJ2-3; D is ambiguous. Trimming cost V 8 bases and J 7 bases, with 10 bases left between them. The CDR3 consists of 11 residues. From germline, CDR1 is SGHAT and CDR2 FQNNGV. The CDR3 DNA reads as TGTGCCAGCGAATTAGGGAATACGCAGTATTTT. Translation gives CASELGNTQYF.

There are many counts of this clonotype. The chain uses TRBV5-1 and TRBJ2-5; 11 bases map to TRBD2. CDR3 length equals 15 residues. CDR1 is SGHRS and CDR2 is YFSETQ in the germline V gene. V shed 3 bases and J 3 bases; nucleotides not matched to a gene: 4. The CDR3 sequence: CASSSGLAEKETQYF. The CDR3 region has the DNA TGCGCCAGCAGCTCGGGACTAGCGGAGAAAGAGACCCAGTACTTC.

The chain employs TRBV7-2 and TRBJ2-3; 8 positions match TRBD2. This CDR3 comprises 17 residues. The germline CDR1 and CDR2 sequences are SGHTA and FQGNSA. J was trimmed by 2 bases and V by 5 bases; bases with no gene match: 12. DNA for the CDR3: TGTGCCAGCAGCAAAGGGGTCTCGCGGGGGGCCACAGATACGCAGTATTTT. Translating it yields CASSKGVSRGATDTQYF.

This clonotype appeared many times. V is TRBV5-1 and J is TRBJ2-7; TRBD2 is a possible D gene (5 bases). Germline-derived CDR1 and CDR2 are SGHRS and YFSETQ. Trimming shortened V by 2 bases and J by 6 bases, and 12 bases separated the two germline ends. The CDR3 sequence is 13 residues long. CDR3 coding DNA: TGCGCCAGCAGCTTTAGCATGAGGGCCGAGCAGTACTTC. It is translated as CASSFSMRAEQYF.

The chain carries TRBV3-1 and TRBJ1-1; 9 nucleotides align to TRBD1. The CDR3 is 17 residues long. J gave up 0 bases and V 1 base, and 6 bases lay outside the gene matches. The germline V gene has CDR1 LGHDT and CDR2 YNNKEL (reference sequence). CDR3 nucleotide sequence: TGTGCCAGCAGCCAAGGACAGGGGGGAGCTATGAACACTGAAGCTTTCTTT. This encodes CASSQGQGGAMNTEAFF.

The chain employs TRBV7-3 and TRBJ2-5, with TRBD1 matching 9 bases. The CDR3 runs to 16 residues. In germline, CDR1 is SGHTA, CDR2 FQGTGA. Losses at the gene ends were 2 bases for V and 5 bases for J; bases not matched to a gene: 9. The CDR3 sequence is CASSLGGQGTGETQYF. CDR3 bases: TGTGCCAGCAGCTTAGGGGGACAGGGAACAGGGGAGACCCAGTACTTC.

This clonotype was seen at least ten times. This chain links TRBV24-1 with TRBJ2-2; D tentatively reads TRBD1 or TRBD2 (5 bases each). Germline V gene sequence: CDR1 KGHDR, CDR2 SFDVKD. The V and J ends lost 3 bases and 2 bases respectively, with 18 bases between them. This CDR3 region has 18 residues. The CDR3 coding sequence is TGTGCCACCAGTGATCCCCCAGGGAGCCAAAAAAACACCGGGGAGCTGTTTTTT. Its protein is CATSDPPGSQKNTGELFF.

This clonotype was seen only a few times. This chain links TRBV6-5 with TRBJ1-1; 7 bases are a match to TRBD1. Losses at the gene ends were 4 bases for V and 0 bases for J; bases not matched to a gene: 2. Germline assignment: CDR1 MNHEY and CDR2 SVGAGI. The CDR3 runs 14 residues. The CDR3 nucleotides are TGTGCCAGCAGTTGGGGACAGATGAACACTGAAGCTTTCTTT. As protein: CASSWGQMNTEAFF.

The gene calls are TRBV7-9 and TRBJ2-3; no clear D. V was shortened by 4 bases and J by 3 bases, with 17 bases between the two germline ends. The CDR3 covers 16 residues. Germline CDR1 is SEHNR and CDR2 is FQNEAQ (reference sequence). CDR3 nucleotides: TGTGCCAGCAGCTACACCAGGTCACAAAATACAGATACGCAGTATTTT. Amino acids: CASSYTRSQNTDTQYF.

This clonotype has at least ten counts. The chain uses TRBV6-5 and TRBJ2-2; 8 nucleotides agree with TRBD2. The CDR3 consists of 15 residues. Germline V CDR1 and CDR2: MNHEY, SVGAGI. The V segment lost 2 bases and the J segment 7 bases; nucleotides outside the gene matches: 6. CDR3 nucleotides: TGTGCCAGCAGTTACGAGCGGGAGAGGAACGGGGAGCTGTTTTTT. It translates to CASSYERERNGELFF.

This clonotype was detected a few times. The chain carries TRBV6-4 and TRBJ2-1, with D maybe TRBD2 (5 bases). The germline V gene encodes CDR1 MRHNA and CDR2 SNTAGT. Trimming shortened V by 5 bases and J by 0 bases, and 11 bases separated the two germline ends. The length of the CDR3 is 15 residues. This CDR3 is CASSKGESSYNEQFF. CDR3 bases: TGTGCCAGCAGTAAGGGAGAGAGCTCCTACAATGAGCAGTTCTTC.

This clonotype was counted many times. V usage is TRBV15 and J usage is TRBJ2-1, with 7 bases fitting TRBD1. The V gene end was trimmed by 3 bases and the J gene end by 2 bases; junction bases not matched to a gene: 4. The CDR3 covers 15 residues. Germline V gives CDR1 LNHNV, CDR2 YYDKDF (reference sequence). The chain's CDR3 is CATSSGTDAYNEQFF. Written as DNA, the CDR3 is TGTGCCACCAGCAGTGGGACAGACGCCTACAATGAGCAGTTCTTC.

Only a few counts were recorded for this clonotype. The chain has TRBV7-8 and TRBJ2-1; 7 bases align to TRBD1. From germline, CDR1 is SGHVS and CDR2 FQNEAQ. There are 16 residues in the CDR3. V trimming: 5 bases; J trimming: 0 bases; junction bases outside the gene matches: 7. The CDR3 region is CASSSDRDPSYNEQFF. The CDR3 DNA reads as TGTGCCAGCAGCAGTGACAGGGACCCCTCCTACAATGAGCAGTTCTTC.